This TCR beta chain comes out of a study of shared clonotypes between healthy human individuals. The junction had 6 bases not matched to a gene; V was cut back by 5 bases and J by 6 bases. Germline assignment: CDR1 SGHAT and CDR2 FQDESV (reference sequence). There are 15 residues in the CDR3. General study results and limits: Donor scarcity curtailed the genetic and exposure-history diversity represented herein. The study found lower generation probabilities in non-shared clonotypes than in those shared by all four donors. Estimated richness values were generally larger in naive subsets than in memory subsets.

Comment on this clone: Its matching antigen is unknown.

In the original analysis: ImmunoSEQ only sent back junction sequences with no quality scores, so filtering was done differently. Data came from immunoSEQ multiplex PCR; TCRdb stores just in-frame clones and leaves some out. The V and J calls and clone size come from that table; D and trimming were worked out from the DNA. This sample yields roughly 640,000 clones, of which about 74% are seen a single time; approximately 1.7% belongs to the top ten. The material sequenced was memory CD4+ T cells sorted from blood. As for subset: CD45RA-negative fraction. This TCR derives from a woman in her thirties in good health. The gene calls are TRBV11-1 and TRBJ2-7, with TRBD2 matching 14 bases. The CDR3 DNA sequence: TGTGCCAGCAGCGTGACTAGCGGGAGGGGGAGCGAGCAGTACTTC. This codes for CASSVTSGRGSEQYF.